The 32 T cell receptor beta chains presented below share a single source sample, sequenced in a study of shared clonotypes between healthy human individuals. Some clones are missing from TCRdb's copy, which holds only in-frame ones; the method was immunoSEQ multiplex PCR. The sample has under 1,100,000 clones; 75% to 85% are singletons. What was sequenced was memory CD4+ T cells from PBMCs. Regarding subset: CD45RA-negative fraction. The receptors come from a man aged 18-30 years in good health. Some clones in this sample may be carry-over from other donors' samples.

The chain has TRBV7-2 and TRBJ2-1; TRBD2 matches 9 bases. Trimming at V came to 4 bases and at J to 10 bases, leaving 11 bases not matched to a gene. This CDR3 has 15 residues. Germline V lookup: CDR1 SGHTA, CDR2 FQGNSA. In nucleotides, the CDR3 is TGTGCCAGCAGCTCACTCGGGACTAGCCCCCGGGAGCAGTTCTTC. Its protein product is CASSSLGTSPREQFF.

Comment on this clone: Within the sample, other DNA sequences also encode this same CDR3. The V and J genes are TRBV6-6 and TRBJ2-2, with D hard to call. Germline V CDR1 and CDR2: MNHNY, SVGAGI (reference sequence). The CDR3 sequence is 12 residues long. V gave up 0 bases and J gave up 5 bases, with 1 base separating them. CDR3 sequence: CASSYSTGELFF. The CDR3 DNA reads TGTGCCAGCAGTTACTCTACCGGGGAGCTGTTTTTT.

The chain employs TRBV5-1 and TRBJ2-6; D unresolved. This CDR3 comprises 16 residues. Germline loops: CDR1 SGHRS, CDR2 YFSETQ. V lost 2 bases and J lost 0, with 9 bases in between. DNA for the CDR3: TGCGCCAGCAGCTTTGTCCCGACCTCTGGGGCCAACGTCCTGACTTTC. Protein: CASSFVPTSGANVLTF.

The genes are TRBV11-3 and TRBJ2-1; D is possibly TRBD1 (6 bases). V gave up 2 bases and J gave up 5 bases, with 13 bases separating them. This CDR3 has 15 residues. Germline CDR1 reads SGHNT; CDR2 reads YENEEA. The CDR3 sequence: CASSLSRDMDNEQFF. The DNA of the CDR3 is TGTGCCAGCAGCTTAAGTCGGGACATGGACAATGAGCAGTTCTTC.

Details on this clone: Other DNA sequences in this specimen translate into the identical CDR3. The V call is TRBV27, the J call TRBJ1-5; unclear D gene. Germline V gene data show CDR1 as MNHEY and CDR2 as SMNVEV (reference sequence). The CDR3 runs 14 residues. V lost 2 bases to trimming and J lost 5 bases, with 10 bases between them. DNA for the CDR3: TGTGCCAGCAGTTTACTGGCCGGGTATCAGCCCCAGCATTTT. Protein product: CASSLLAGYQPQHF.

Comment on this clone: This may be a read error: a much more frequent sequence differs by one nucleotide. DNA for the CDR3: TGTGCCAGCTCATCCCGACAGGGATGGGGAGGTACGCAGTATTTT. It specifies CASSSRQGWGGTQYF. The genes are TRBV18 and TRBJ2-3; D may be TRBD1 (7 bases). CDR3 size: 15 residues. Germline CDR1 and CDR2: KGHSH and LQKENI. Trimming cost V 5 bases and J 8 bases, with 20 bases left between them.

Concerning this clone: This may be a read error, as it is one base from a much larger clone. The chain links TRBV27 to TRBJ2-5; 8 bases agree with TRBD1. Germline CDR1 and CDR2: MNHEY and SMNVEV (reference sequence). V dropped 5 bases and J dropped 5; count of bases not matched to a gene: 4. The CDR3 length is 13 residues. The CDR3 here is CASSPRTGETQYF. CDR3 sequence (DNA): TGTGCCAGCAGTCCCCGGACAGGGGAGACCCAGTACTTC.

V is TRBV18 and J is TRBJ2-5; D gene ambiguous. This CDR3 spans 15 amino acids. The germline V gene has CDR1 KGHSH and CDR2 LQKENI. V lost 2 bases and J 3 bases, leaving 13 bases between the germline ends. CDR3 residues: CASSPTIPQKETQYF. CDR3 coding DNA: TGTGCCAGCTCACCAACCATCCCCCAAAAAGAGACCCAGTACTTC. Combining the CDR3 with reference TRBV18 and TRBJ2-5 gives the whole variable domain NAGVMQNPRHLVRRRGQEARLRCSPMKGHSHVYWYRQLPEEGLKFMVYLQKENIIDESGMPKERFSAEFPKEGPSILRIQQVVRGDSAAYFCASSPTIPQKETQYFGPGTRLLVL.

Comment on this clone: A much larger clone is a single base away; this may be a read error. Other DNA sequences of this sample code for an identical CDR3. This rearrangement joins TRBV29-1 to TRBJ1-2; D is possibly TRBD1 (6 bases). Germline V gene lookup returns CDR1 SQVTM and CDR2 ANQGSEA. CDR3 length: 13 residues. The V end was cut by 7 bases, the J end by 5 bases, with 17 bases between. CDR3 sequence (DNA): TGCAGCGCCCTCGGAACGGGGGCATATGGCTACACCTTC. Translation: CSALGTGAYGYTF.

The chain links TRBV29-1 to TRBJ2-7; perhaps TRBD1 as D (6 bases). This CDR3 is 12 amino acids long. Trimming left V 5 bases short and J 3 bases short, with 11 bases between. Germline V gives CDR1 SQVTM, CDR2 ANQGSEA. In DNA form, the CDR3 reads TGCAGCGTTCTACCACAGGGCTACGAGCAGTACTTC. Translating it yields CSVLPQGYEQYF.

The V call is TRBV11-2, the J call TRBJ1-4; D unresolved. V lost 5 bases and J 7 bases, leaving 14 bases between the germline ends. The CDR3 runs to 14 residues. Germline V gene data show CDR1 as SGHAT and CDR2 as FQNNGV. The CDR3 sequence: CASSRTGWGEKLFF. The CDR3, as DNA: TGTGCCAGCAGCCGCACGGGATGGGGTGAAAAACTGTTTTTT. Drawing the rest from reference TRBV11-2 and TRBJ1-4, the complete variable domain is EAGVAQSPRYKIIEKRQSVAFWCNPISGHATLYWYQQILGQGPKLLIQFQNNGVVDDSQLPKDRFSAERLKGVDSTLKIQPAKLEDSAVYLCASSRTGWGEKLFFGSGTQLSVL.

The chain joins TRBV5-1 to TRBJ2-2, with a weak D call TRBD1 (6 bases). Germline-derived CDR1 and CDR2 are SGHRS and YFSETQ. This CDR3 region has 16 residues. The ends were cut back, 3 bases at V and 3 bases at J, with 15 bases in the middle. CDR3 DNA sequence: TGCGCCAGCAGCTCTGACCCACAGGGCTACACCGGGGAGCTGTTTTTT. It encodes CASSSDPQGYTGELFF.

As regards this clone: This may stem from a read error, because a much larger clone lies one nucleotide away. The same CDR3 is also encoded by other DNA sequences in this sample. This chain joins TRBV19 and TRBJ1-5; D perhaps matches TRBD1 (6 bases). CDR1 is LNHDA, CDR2 SQIVND, per germline (reference sequence). The CDR3 contains 14 residues. V was pared by 3 bases and J by 3 bases, with 9 bases between. CDR3 region: CASSIGQFNQPQHF. CDR3 nucleotides: TGTGCCAGTAGTATTGGACAGTTCAATCAGCCCCAGCATTTT.

The chain carries TRBV11-1 and TRBJ1-1; D ambiguous. The CDR3 sequence is 11 residues long. The V and J ends lost 4 bases and 11 bases respectively, with 11 bases between them. Germline V gives CDR1 SGHAT, CDR2 FQDESV (reference sequence). This CDR3 is CASSSGSTAFF. The CDR3 bases are TGTGCCAGCAGCTCGGGGTCCACCGCTTTCTTT.

This clone has a handful of counts. The chain uses TRBV5-4 and TRBJ2-2; 8 bases map to TRBD1. The length of the CDR3 is 15 residues. Germline V gene sequence: CDR1 SGHNT, CDR2 YYREEE (reference sequence). The V segment lost 4 bases and the J segment 1 base; nucleotides outside the gene matches: 3. This CDR3 is CASSEDRVNTGELFF. CDR3 DNA sequence: TGTGCCAGCAGCGAGGACAGGGTGAACACCGGGGAGCTGTTTTTT.

The chain employs TRBV7-9 and TRBJ1-5; D is ambiguous. Trimming cost V 2 bases and J 3 bases, with 5 bases left between them. The CDR3 is 13 residues long. Per the germline V gene, CDR1 is SEHNR and CDR2 is FQNEAQ (reference sequence). This chain's CDR3 is CASSLRDNQPQHF. The CDR3 DNA sequence: TGTGCCAGCAGCTTAAGGGACAATCAGCCCCAGCATTTT.

The chain has TRBV29-1 and TRBJ2-7, with D possibly being TRBD2 (6 bases). Germline CDR1 SQVTM, CDR2 ANQGSEA. The CDR3 loop spans 14 amino acids. The ends were cut back, 0 bases at V and 4 bases at J, with 13 bases in the middle. CDR3 residues: CSVEDRGLAYEQYF. CDR3 sequence (DNA): TGCAGCGTTGAAGATCGGGGACTTGCTTACGAGCAGTACTTC.

This clone appeared a single time. The sample holds other DNA sequences that translate to the same CDR3. The rearrangement uses TRBV5-1 and TRBJ2-7; 9 bases align to TRBD1. Germline trimming cut 1 base from V and 2 bases from J; bases unmatched to any gene: 1. The germline CDR1 and CDR2 sequences are SGHRS and YFSETQ. This CDR3 contains 14 residues. CDR3 coding DNA: TGCGCCAGCAGCTTGACAGGGGGCGCCTACGAGCAGTACTTC. Residues: CASSLTGGAYEQYF. The full variable domain, rest sourced from reference TRBV5-1 and TRBJ2-7, is KAGVTQTPRYLIKTRGQQVTLSCSPISGHRSVSWYQQTPGQGLQFLFEYFSETQRNKGNFPGRFSGRQFSNSRSEMNVSTLELGDSALYLCASSLTGGAYEQYFGPGTRLTVT.

The chain carries TRBV9 and TRBJ2-5; D remains unclear. The CDR3 spans 12 residues. Germline V gives CDR1 SGDLS, CDR2 YYNGEE. V was clipped by 0 bases and J by 5 bases, with 5 bases between them. CDR3 sequence reads: CASSVGWETQYF. The CDR3 bases are TGTGCCAGCAGCGTAGGGTGGGAGACCCAGTACTTC.

The chain carries TRBV7-3 and TRBJ2-5, with TRBD2 matching over 15 bases. Germline V gives CDR1 SGHTA, CDR2 FQGTGA. The CDR3 spans 16 residues. The V gene end was trimmed by 2 bases and the J gene end by 2 bases; junction bases not matched to a gene: 0. DNA of the CDR3: TGTGCCAGCAGCTTAGGGACTAGCGGGAGGCAAGAGACCCAGTACTTC. It translates to CASSLGTSGRQETQYF. The variable domain in full, with the rest retrieved from reference TRBV7-3 and TRBJ2-5, is GAGVSQTPSNKVTEKGKYVELRCDPISGHTALYWYRQSLGQGPEFLIYFQGTGAADDSGLPNDRFFAVRPEGSVSTLKIQRTERGDSAVYLCASSLGTSGRQETQYFGPGTRLLVL.

This CDR3 is CASWTAPICSYEQYF. The CDR3 DNA follows: TGCGCCAGCTGGACTGCCCCGATCTGCTCCTACGAGCAGTACTTC. The rearrangement joins TRBV10-1 to TRBJ2-7; D is possibly TRBD2 (5 bases). CDR3 length: 15 amino acids. V was trimmed by 8 bases and J by 0 bases, leaving 17 bases between them. Germline V gene data show CDR1 as WNHNN and CDR2 as SYGVQD (reference sequence).

The chain uses TRBV7-2 and TRBJ2-5; 14 nucleotides line up with TRBD2. The CDR3 covers 15 residues. After removal of 6 bases from V and 7 bases from J, the junction contained 7 bases not matched to a gene. The germline V gene has CDR1 SGHTA and CDR2 FQGNSA. The CDR3 nucleotides read TGTGCCAGCAGTCCGGGACTAGCGGGAGTGGTGACCCAGTACTTC. It codes for CASSPGLAGVVTQYF.

This chain links TRBV30 with TRBJ2-5, with 12 nucleotides matching TRBD1. This CDR3 has 15 amino acids. J was trimmed by 5 bases and V by 4 bases; bases with no gene match: 8. Germline values: CDR1 GTSNPN, CDR2 SVGIG (reference sequence). In DNA, the CDR3 is TGTGCCTGGACTACCGGGACAGGGGGCTTTGAGACCCAGTACTTC. Protein sequence: CAWTTGTGGFETQYF.

The chain combines TRBV30 with TRBJ2-7; D ambiguous. The V gene lost 2 bases and the J gene lost 6 bases, with 8 bases spanning the gap. In germline, CDR1 is GTSNPN, CDR2 SVGIG (reference sequence). This CDR3 has 11 amino acids. This CDR3 reads CAWSNKGEQYF. As DNA, the CDR3 is TGTGCCTGGAGTAACAAGGGCGAGCAGTACTTC.

Concerning this clone itself: The sample holds other DNA sequences that translate to the same CDR3. The rearrangement links TRBV9 to TRBJ2-7; perhaps TRBD2 as D (6 bases). CDR3 length equals 15 residues. CDR1 SGDLS and CDR2 YYNGEE come from the germline V gene. V lost 2 bases and J 2 bases, leaving 14 bases between the germline ends. In nucleotides, the CDR3 is TGTGCCAGCAGCGTCGGGAGCAGGCCCACCTACGAGCAGTACTTC. Translation: CASSVGSRPTYEQYF.

Details on this clone: At the DNA level, this CDR3 is encoded by other sequences in the same sample as well. The gene calls are TRBV28 and TRBJ1-2; 8 bases line up with TRBD1. J gave up 5 bases and V 4 bases, and 3 bases lay outside the gene matches. Germline CDR1 reads MDHEN; CDR2 reads SYDVKM. There are 13 residues in the CDR3. CDR3 sequence (DNA): TGTGCCAGCAGTTCGGACAGGGTATATGGCTACACCTTC. This gives the protein CASSSDRVYGYTF.

This clone was recorded once. CDR3 region: CASSVGYGQETQYF. CDR3 in DNA: TGTGCCAGCAGCGTAGGCTATGGGCAAGAGACCCAGTACTTC. The J gene is TRBJ2-5, the V gene TRBV9; D is undetermined. The CDR3 is 14 amino acids. Trimming stripped 0 bases from V and 2 bases from J, with 8 bases between. Per germline, CDR1 SGDLS and CDR2 YYNGEE.

The CDR3 protein is CASSLGLLYNEQFF. CDR3 sequence (DNA): TGTGCCAGCAGCTTGGGTCTGTTGTACAATGAGCAGTTCTTC. V is TRBV5-4 and J is TRBJ2-1; D not certain. CDR1 is SGHNT and CDR2 is YYREEE in the germline V gene (reference sequence). CDR3 length equals 14 residues. V was cut by 0 bases and J by 4 bases, with 8 bases left in between.

The genes are TRBV2 and TRBJ1-1, with D possibly matching TRBD1 (5 bases). There are 13 residues in the CDR3. The V end lost 8 bases, the J end lost 4 bases, and 14 bases lay between the germline ends. Per germline, CDR1 SNHLY and CDR2 FYNNEI. CDR3 sequence reads: CASSGARGTEAFF. DNA of the CDR3: TGTGCCAGCTCTGGAGCGAGGGGCACTGAAGCTTTCTTT.

The J gene is TRBJ2-1, the V gene TRBV5-1; 11 nucleotides match TRBD2. The ends lost 4 bases at V and 2 bases at J; junction bases unmatched: 5. The CDR3 is 16 amino acids. The germline gives CDR1 SGHRS, CDR2 YFSETQ. CDR3 amino acids: CASSPGLAEPYNEQFF. In DNA form, the CDR3 reads TGCGCCAGCAGCCCGGGACTAGCGGAACCCTACAATGAGCAGTTCTTC.

CDR3 sequence: CASSPRQGLWAEAFF. The DNA for the CDR3 is TGTGCCAGCAGTCCGCGACAGGGGCTATGGGCTGAAGCTTTCTTT. This chain connects TRBV6-5 to TRBJ1-1, with TRBD1 identical over 8 bases. V dropped 5 bases and J dropped 6; count of bases not matched to a gene: 11. The CDR3 consists of 15 residues. Germline CDR1 MNHEY, CDR2 SVGAGI.

The chain uses TRBV28 and TRBJ1-1; 9 nucleotides agree with TRBD1. With V trimmed by 8 bases and J by 0 bases, 7 bases remained unmatched. Germline values: CDR1 MDHEN, CDR2 SYDVKM. This CDR3 has 15 amino acids. For the CDR3, the DNA is TGTGCCAGCGAAAGGACAGGGGAACTGAACACTGAAGCTTTCTTT. Translating it yields CASERTGELNTEAFF.